A single sample gave rise to the 15 T cell receptor beta chains below, sequenced in a study of PD-1 blockade in classical Hodgkin lymphoma. The time point was: cycle 4 day 1 (C4D1), after less than seven weeks of nivolumab. Every one of the patients relapsed after autologous stem cell transplantation (brentuximab vedotin exposure was variable). The method was immunoSEQ multiplex PCR; TCRdb's version includes in-frame clones alone and lacks a portion of them. The sample contains about 39,000 clones, 77% of which appear only once. The specimen was peripheral blood mononuclear cells (PBMCs), collected before the fourth cycle of nivolumab. The receptor source for this set is a human donor with classical Hodgkin lymphoma.

J is TRBJ1-1 and V is TRBV6-5; D gene unclear. Trimming took 3 bases from V and 4 from J, leaving 6 bases between them. CDR3 length equals 12 residues. Germline assignment: CDR1 MNHEY and CDR2 SVGAGI. CDR3 DNA: TGTGCCAGCAGTTATGGGAGCACTGAAGCTTTCTTT. This gives the protein CASSYGSTEAFF.

The chain couples TRBV2 to TRBJ2-7; a weak D match, TRBD2 (7 bases). The CDR3 extends over 17 amino acids. V lost 0 bases and J lost 1, with 16 bases in between. The germline gives CDR1 SNHLY, CDR2 FYNNEI. Here the CDR3 reads CASSEALGGRRSYEQYF. The CDR3 DNA is TGTGCCAGCAGTGAAGCCCTGGGGGGGCGAAGGTCCTACGAGCAGTACTTC.

The rearrangement links TRBV4-3 to TRBJ2-7, with 10 bases identical to TRBD1. The V and J ends lost 3 bases and 4 bases, in that order; junction bases with no gene match: 3. This CDR3 region has 14 residues. Germline values: CDR1 LGHNA, CDR2 YSLEER. CDR3: CASSHRDRGYEQYF. CDR3 coding DNA: TGCGCCAGCAGCCACCGGGACAGGGGTTACGAGCAGTACTTC.

This rearrangement joins TRBV6-5 to TRBJ1-1; the D is unclear. CDR1 and CDR2 (germline): MNHEY, SVGAGI. V was cut by 0 bases and J by 1 base, with 9 bases left in between. The CDR3 is made up of 15 amino acids. The CDR3 region is CASSYSYSRNTEAFF. The CDR3, as DNA: TGTGCCAGCAGTTACTCGTACAGCCGGAACACTGAAGCTTTCTTT.

The chain joins TRBV6-1 to TRBJ1-6; D perhaps matches TRBD1 (5 bases). V was pared by 11 bases and J by 4 bases, with 12 bases between. There are 13 residues in the CDR3. Germline V gene sequence: CDR1 MNHNS, CDR2 SASEGT. The CDR3 spells CAGGEGYNSPLHF. The CDR3 DNA reads TGTGCCGGAGGAGAGGGGTATAATTCACCCCTCCACTTT.

The V and J genes are TRBV9 and TRBJ2-5; D gene ambiguous. The germline V and J ends were trimmed by 0 bases and 0 bases, with 6 bases remaining between them. The length of the CDR3 is 14 residues. In germline, CDR1 is SGDLS, CDR2 YYNGEE. The CDR3 DNA follows: TGTGCCAGCAGCGTAGCAGAAAACCAAGAGACCCAGTACTTC. Translation: CASSVAENQETQYF. The whole variable domain, remainder taken from reference TRBV9 and TRBJ2-5, is DSGVTQTPKHLITATGQRVTLRCSPRSGDLSVYWYQQSLDQGLQFLIQYYNGEERAKGNILERFSAQQFPDLHSELNLSSLELGDSALYFCASSVAENQETQYFGPGTRLLVL.

This clone has just a few counts. This chain connects TRBV10-1 to TRBJ1-1; no firm D call. CDR3 length equals 16 residues. Per germline, CDR1 WNHNN and CDR2 SYGVQD (reference sequence). Trimming took 5 bases from V and 5 from J, leaving 21 bases between them. CDR3 amino acids: CASSPTRAAMITEAFF. Written as DNA, the CDR3 is TGCGCCAGCAGTCCTACCAGAGCGGCGATGATTACTGAAGCTTTCTTT.

The V and J genes are TRBV29-1 and TRBJ1-2; D possibly corresponds to TRBD1 (6 bases). CDR1 is SQVTM and CDR2 is ANQGSEA in the germline V gene. V was cut by 6 bases and J by 5 bases, with 13 bases left in between. CDR3 length: 12 residues. The CDR3 DNA follows: TGCAGCGTACTACAGGGAGAATATGGCTACACCTTC. Protein sequence: CSVLQGEYGYTF.

The V gene is TRBV15, the J gene TRBJ2-7, with D tentatively TRBD1 or TRBD2 (5 bases each). Germline values: CDR1 LNHNV, CDR2 YYDKDF (reference sequence). The CDR3 spans 12 residues. V was clipped by 8 bases and J by 7 bases, with 15 bases between them. The CDR3 DNA sequence: TGTGCCACCTCTCAGGGAGTTGGGGAGCAGTACTTC. Amino acid sequence: CATSQGVGEQYF.

This clone was seen only a few times. CDR3 in DNA: TGTGCCATAACAAAAGGGGCCGTCAATCAGCCCCAGCATTTT. It yields the protein CAITKGAVNQPQHF. The genes are TRBV6-1 and TRBJ1-5, with a possible D match to TRBD1 (5 bases). The CDR3 runs to 14 residues. The V end was cut by 10 bases, the J end by 3 bases, with 16 bases between. CDR1 MNHNS and CDR2 SASEGT come from the germline V gene.

This rearrangement joins TRBV7-9 to TRBJ1-4, with 8 bases lining up with TRBD1. The CDR3 extends over 14 amino acids. Trimming cost V 5 bases and J 7 bases; bases outside gene matches: 6. Germline CDR1 is SEHNR and CDR2 is FQNEAQ (reference sequence). The CDR3 reads CASSRGQAGEKLFF. CDR3 coding DNA: TGTGCCAGCAGCCGGGGACAGGCGGGTGAAAAACTGTTTTTT.

The chain is built from TRBV5-1 and TRBJ2-5; tentatively, D is TRBD1 or TRBD2 (5 bases each). The CDR3 spans 14 residues. V was trimmed by 2 bases and J by 7 bases, leaving 15 bases between them. CDR1 is SGHRS and CDR2 is YFSETQ in the germline V gene. CDR3 sequence: CASSFLPGPGTQYF. In DNA, the CDR3 is TGCGCCAGCAGCTTTTTACCGGGGCCTGGGACCCAGTACTTC.

This CDR3 reads CASSQDLLGTYEQYF. The CDR3 DNA reads TGCGCCAGCAGCCAAGATCTCCTCGGTACCTACGAGCAGTACTTC. The V gene is TRBV4-3, the J gene TRBJ2-7; D unclear. The germline V gene has CDR1 LGHNA and CDR2 YSLEER. Trimming took 0 bases from V and 2 from J, leaving 11 bases between them. The CDR3 has 15 amino acids.

The V call is TRBV5-5, the J call TRBJ1-6; D possibly corresponds to TRBD1 (5 bases). Germline CDR1 and CDR2: SGHKS and YYEKEE (reference sequence). The CDR3 is made up of 13 amino acids. V lost 9 bases, J lost 6 bases, and 13 bases lay in between. Here the CDR3 reads CATTGRPNSPLHF. CDR3 DNA sequence: TGTGCCACAACGGGACGGCCTAATTCACCCCTCCACTTT.

The V call is TRBV6-5, the J call TRBJ2-5; D gene ambiguous. The CDR3 is 14 residues long. Trimming removed 6 bases at V and 5 bases at J, with 16 bases between. Germline CDR1 and CDR2: MNHEY and SVGAGI. CDR3 sequence reads: CASSRGVGSETQYF. CDR3 coding DNA: TGTGCCAGCAGCAGAGGAGTGGGTAGTGAGACCCAGTACTTC.